These T cell receptor beta chains were read from a single sample in a study of post-analysis software for immune sequencing data. TCRdb re-derived calls from the PCR reads in MiXCR, one entry per CDR3 protein. This sample has hundreds of thousands of distinct CDR3 sequences, with approximately 59% found just once. The sequenced sample consisted of blood. The receptors shown here come from a girl under 10 years old with multiple sclerosis. The CDR3 runs from the conserved cysteine through the conserved F or W. The D gene is left open where the match is weak. Size tells how often a clone was seen (once, few, many) or the class of an expanded clone, and some rows leave it out.

V,size,J,D,length,CDR3,DNA
TRBV29-1,few,TRBJ2-1,TRBD1,15,CSVDSLGQGAYTVFF,TGCAGCGTTGATTCGTTGGGACAGGGGGCTTATACAGTGTTCTTC
TRBV11-2,-,TRBJ1-6,-,15,CASSLDRTKGGTLHF,TGTGCCAGCAGCTTAGATAGGACTAAAGGGGGAACCCTCCACTTT
TRBV4-2,few,TRBJ1-1,-,13,CASSQPGWTEAFF,TGTGCCAGCAGCCAACCGGGGTGGACTGAAGCTTTCTTT
TRBV29-1,-,TRBJ2-7,-,15,CSVEQGWGSSYEQYF,TGCAGCGTTGAACAGGGGTGGGGTAGCTCCTACGAGCAGTACTTC
TRBV6-6,-,TRBJ2-3,TRBD2,13,CASSRGTSARGYF,TGTGCCAGCAGTCGCGGGACTAGCGCCCGGGGGTATTTT
TRBV29-1,few,TRBJ2-3,-,13,CSTRRSSTDTQYF,TGCAGCACTAGACGTTCATCCACAGATACGCAGTATTTT
TRBV6-6,-,TRBJ2-7,-,13,CAGLLFSSYEQYF,TGTGCCGGCCTCCTCTTCAGCTCCTACGAGCAGTACTTC
TRBV6-4,few,TRBJ2-2,-,13,CASSVGETGELFF,TGTGCCAGCAGTGTAGGGGAAACCGGGGAGCTGTTTTTT
TRBV28,-,TRBJ2-7,TRBD1,14,CASTTGQGTYEQYF,TGTGCCAGCACCACCGGACAGGGGACCTACGAGCAGTACTTC
TRBV6-5,once,TRBJ2-4,TRBD1,15,CASSYRGQGSREQYF,TGTGCCAGCAGTTATAGGGGGCAGGGCTCGAGAGAGCAGTACTTC
TRBV7-2,few,TRBJ2-3,-,13,CASAGRYTDTQYF,TGTGCCAGCGCCGGGCGCTACACAGATACGCAGTATTTT
TRBV5-1,-,TRBJ2-3,TRBD2,17,CASSLALAGGPGDTQYF,TGCGCCAGCAGCTTGGCCCTAGCGGGAGGGCCAGGAGATACGCAGTATTTT
TRBV27,-,TRBJ1-4,TRBD1,15,CASSRGYRGAEKLFF,TGTGCCAGCAGCCGTGGGTACAGGGGAGCTGAAAAACTGTTTTTT
TRBV29-1,-,TRBJ2-1,TRBD1,13,CSGSGQSLLEQFF,TGCAGCGGGTCGGGACAGTCGTTACTTGAGCAGTTCTTC
TRBV12-3/TRBV12-4,many,TRBJ1-2,TRBD1,12,CASRQGNYGYTF,TGTGCCAGCAGACAGGGGAACTATGGCTACACCTTC
TRBV25-1,-,TRBJ2-1,TRBD2,15,CASSEPGPSWGGQFF,TGTGCCAGCAGTGAACCGGGACCCTCTTGGGGGGGGCAGTTCTTC